This passage covers 25 T cell receptor beta chains from one sample sequenced in a study of blood T cell repertoires in COVID-19. Here immunoSEQ multiplex PCR was the method, and the copy in TCRdb shows in-frame clones only, minus some. The repertoire holds roughly 230,000 clones, with approximately 85% as singletons. The specimen sequenced was peripheral blood. These receptors came from a man aged 50 to 59 with COVID-19, enrolled during active disease.

Here the CDR3 reads CASSQEPGGRLSSYNEQFF. As DNA, the CDR3 is TGCGCCAGCAGCCAAGAGCCGGGGGGCCGACTGAGCTCCTACAATGAGCAGTTCTTC. The V and J genes are TRBV4-1 and TRBJ2-1, with D perhaps matching TRBD2 (7 bases). The length of the CDR3 is 19 residues. V gave up 0 bases and J gave up 0 bases, with 18 bases separating them. Germline V gene sequence: CDR1 MGHRA, CDR2 YSYEKL.

This rearrangement joins TRBV6-5 to TRBJ1-4, with 8 bases lining up with TRBD1. V was clipped by 4 bases and J by 4 bases; unmatched bases: 2. From germline, CDR1 is MNHEY and CDR2 SVGAGI. The CDR3 runs 14 residues. The CDR3 reads CASSSDRGNEKLFF. DNA for the CDR3: TGTGCCAGCAGTTCCGACAGGGGTAATGAAAAACTGTTTTTT.

The rearrangement links TRBV4-1 to TRBJ2-1, with a tentative D call TRBD1 (6 bases). V gave up 0 bases and J gave up 7 bases, with 19 bases separating them. Germline CDR1 and CDR2: MGHRA and YSYEKL. This CDR3 has 17 residues. DNA for the CDR3: TGCGCCAGCAGCCAAGAGCGGACAGCGCGTTGGGGTAATGAGCAGTTCTTC. It translates to CASSQERTARWGNEQFF.

In this sample, this clone turned up a few times. The chain links TRBV28 to TRBJ2-7; 8 bases align to TRBD2. Germline CDR1 and CDR2: MDHEN and SYDVKM. V lost 7 bases to trimming and J lost 3 bases; unmatched junction nucleotides: 14. The CDR3 contains 16 residues. This CDR3 is CASIEGSAGGNYEQYF. CDR3 coding DNA: TGTGCCAGCATTGAAGGGTCGGCGGGGGGTAACTACGAGCAGTACTTC.

The V call is TRBV6-8, the J call TRBJ2-5, with a tentative D call TRBD2 (5 bases). Trimming cost V 2 bases and J 7 bases, with 14 bases left between them. Germline lookup yields CDR1 MNHGY and CDR2 SAAAGT. The CDR3 extends over 14 amino acids. CDR3: CASSYVRVLGTQYF. The CDR3 bases are TGTGCCAGCAGTTACGTGCGGGTCTTGGGGACCCAGTACTTC.

The V call is TRBV11-3, the J call TRBJ2-1; 7 nucleotides match TRBD1. Germline lookup yields CDR1 SGHNT and CDR2 YENEEA. V lost 5 bases to trimming and J lost 7 bases; unmatched junction nucleotides: 11. The CDR3 runs 15 residues. As DNA, the CDR3 is TGTGCCAGCAGCCGACAGGGCCCCGTACGGAATGAGCAGTTCTTC. This gives the protein CASSRQGPVRNEQFF.

The genes are TRBV4-2 and TRBJ2-2; TRBD2 matches at 7 bases. Germline V gene sequence: CDR1 LGHNA, CDR2 YNFKEQ. The CDR3 length is 15 residues. J lost 1 base, V lost 1 base, and 0 bases had no gene match. CDR3 in amino acids: CASSQAGGNTGELFF. The CDR3, as DNA: TGTGCCAGCAGCCAAGCGGGGGGGAACACCGGGGAGCTGTTTTTT.

This clone was detected a few times. V usage is TRBV4-1 and J usage is TRBJ1-1; D may be TRBD1 (5 bases). CDR3 size: 14 residues. Germline CDR1 and CDR2: MGHRA and YSYEKL. Trimming pared 4 bases from V and 6 bases from J, leaving 15 bases between. The CDR3 DNA reads as TGCGCCAGCAGCCGCGGAGGGGAAGGCGCTGAAGCTTTCTTT. This gives the protein CASSRGGEGAEAFF.

J is TRBJ2-7 and V is TRBV12-3 or TRBV12-4, with a possible D match to TRBD1 (5 bases). The CDR3 loop spans 11 amino acids. V lost 6 bases and J lost 4, with 7 bases in between. As DNA, the CDR3 is TGTGCCAGCAGCGCAGGGTACGAGCAGTACTTC. It encodes CASSAGYEQYF.

The V and J genes are TRBV4-1 and TRBJ2-1, with 7 positions matching TRBD2. With V trimmed by 1 base and J by 4 bases, 10 bases remained unmatched. This CDR3 comprises 17 residues. Looked up from germline, CDR1 is MGHRA and CDR2 is YSYEKL. This CDR3 reads CASSQVSLAVIYNEQFF. CDR3 nucleotides: TGCGCCAGCAGCCAAGTCAGCCTAGCGGTAATTTACAATGAGCAGTTCTTC.

The V and J genes are TRBV6-5 and TRBJ2-7; 9 nucleotides agree with TRBD1. V was clipped by 4 bases and J by 3 bases; unmatched bases: 7. This CDR3 is 15 amino acids long. Germline CDR1 is MNHEY and CDR2 is SVGAGI. The DNA of the CDR3 is TGTGCCAGCAGTTTCGCGGGACAGGGCCTCTACGAGCAGTACTTC. This sequence encodes CASSFAGQGLYEQYF.

The CDR3 DNA is TGCGCCAGCAGTGATTTCGGACAGGCGGGGACTGAAGCTTTCTTT. It is translated as CASSDFGQAGTEAFF. J is TRBJ1-1 and V is TRBV10-1; TRBD1 agrees at 7 bases. Germline loops: CDR1 WNHNN, CDR2 SYGVQD (reference sequence). The CDR3 runs to 15 residues. J lost 5 bases, V lost 3 bases, and 9 bases had no gene match.

This chain links TRBV4-2 with TRBJ1-1; the D gene is possibly TRBD1 (5 bases). From germline, CDR1 is LGHNA and CDR2 YNFKEQ. V was pared by 2 bases and J by 1 base, with 14 bases between. This CDR3 region has 16 residues. CDR3 coding DNA: TGTGCCAGCAGCCAAAACGGACGGGGGACGAACACTGAAGCTTTCTTT. Translation gives CASSQNGRGTNTEAFF.

V is TRBV4-3 and J is TRBJ1-4; 7 nucleotides line up with TRBD1. The CDR3 is made up of 15 amino acids. The junction had 8 bases not matched to a gene; V was cut back by 0 bases and J by 10 bases. CDR1 is LGHNA, CDR2 YSLEER, per germline. CDR3 region: CASSQDFQGVRKLFF. The DNA of the CDR3 is TGCGCCAGCAGCCAAGATTTTCAGGGGGTACGAAAACTGTTTTTT.

The chain employs TRBV7-9 and TRBJ2-5; 8 bases match TRBD2. After removal of 5 bases from V and 5 bases from J, the junction contained 4 bases not matched to a gene. Germline-derived CDR1 and CDR2 are SEHNR and FQNEAQ (reference sequence). CDR3 length equals 13 residues. The CDR3, as DNA: TGTGCCAGCAGCCGAGCGGGGGTGGAGACCCAGTACTTC. It encodes CASSRAGVETQYF. Using reference TRBV7-9 and TRBJ2-5 for the parts outside the CDR3, the full variable domain is DTGVSQNPRHKITKRGQNVTFRCDPISEHNRLYWYRQTLGQGPEFLTYFQNEAQLEKSRLLSDRFSAERPKGSFSTLEIQRTEQGDSAMYLCASSRAGVETQYFGPGTRLLVL.

The chain couples TRBV5-4 to TRBJ1-1; unclear D gene. V was pared by 0 bases and J by 7 bases, with 19 bases between. The germline V gene encodes CDR1 SGHNT and CDR2 YYREEE (reference sequence). This CDR3 has 16 residues. The CDR3, as DNA: TGTGCCAGCAGCTTGGTGGGGAAGGGAGGGTCCCATGAAGCTTTCTTT. This encodes CASSLVGKGGSHEAFF.

The chain is built from TRBV6-5 and TRBJ1-1, with D hard to call. Germline V gene data show CDR1 as MNHEY and CDR2 as SVGAGI. CDR3 length equals 13 residues. Trimming removed 9 bases from V and 0 bases from J, with 11 bases in between. The CDR3 DNA sequence: TGTGCCAGTCAAACTGAGATGAACACTGAAGCTTTCTTT. Protein product: CASQTEMNTEAFF.

The DNA of the CDR3 is TGTGCCAGCAGCAATCGACAGGGGAGAGGGACTGAAGCTTTCTTT. Protein product: CASSNRQGRGTEAFF. The J gene is TRBJ1-1, the V gene TRBV13; 8 bases align to TRBD1. V trimming: 5 bases; J trimming: 5 bases; junction bases outside the gene matches: 10. The CDR3 has 15 residues. CDR1 is PRHDT and CDR2 is FYEKMQ in the germline V gene (reference sequence).

The chain has TRBV19 and TRBJ1-5; 9 bases fit TRBD1. This CDR3 is built from 14 residues. Unmatched junction bases numbered 8, after V lost 7 bases and J lost 7 bases. Germline CDR1 and CDR2: LNHDA and SQIVND (reference sequence). This CDR3 is CASNYRDREQPQHF. CDR3 in DNA: TGTGCCAGTAACTACCGGGACAGGGAACAGCCCCAGCATTTT.

The V and J genes are TRBV11-2 and TRBJ2-6, with D maybe TRBD2 (5 bases). The CDR3 runs 19 residues. Germline V gene lookup returns CDR1 SGHAT and CDR2 FQNNGV. Trimming pared 1 base from V and 0 bases from J, leaving 16 bases between. DNA for the CDR3: TGTGCCAGCAGCTTAGGAGGCCTGCGAGGGCTCTCTGGGGCCAACGTCCTGACTTTC. This translates into CASSLGGLRGLSGANVLTF.

The chain uses TRBV11-2 and TRBJ2-2, with a weak D call TRBD2 (6 bases). Trimming shortened V by 5 bases and J by 4 bases, and 17 bases separated the two germline ends. The CDR3 loop spans 16 amino acids. Germline assignment: CDR1 SGHAT and CDR2 FQNNGV. This chain's CDR3 is CASSGTTSSSTGELFF. CDR3 sequence (DNA): TGTGCCAGCAGCGGGACGACTAGTTCAAGCACCGGGGAGCTGTTTTTT.

V and J are TRBV19 and TRBJ2-1, with a possible D match to TRBD1 (5 bases). Germline loops: CDR1 LNHDA, CDR2 SQIVND (reference sequence). Between the trimmed V and J ends, which lost 3 bases and 5 bases, there was a span of 17 bases. The CDR3 is 16 amino acids. The CDR3 bases are TGTGCCAGTAGTATCCTCCGAGACAGACTTAACAATGAGCAGTTCTTC. Residues: CASSILRDRLNNEQFF.

This clone came up a few times. The chain recombines TRBV6-5 with TRBJ1-4, with 9 bases that match TRBD1. The length of the CDR3 is 15 residues. Germline CDR1 and CDR2: MNHEY and SVGAGI. J lost 8 bases, V lost 7 bases, and 11 bases had no gene match. The CDR3 sequence: CASTPGTGLGEKLFF. CDR3 bases: TGTGCCAGCACCCCCGGGACAGGGTTGGGGGAAAAACTGTTTTTT.

The genes are TRBV15 and TRBJ2-3; D unresolved. The germline gives CDR1 LNHNV, CDR2 YYDKDF (reference sequence). With 3 bases removed from V and 0 bases from J, the gap between germline ends came to 7 bases. The CDR3 sequence is 14 residues long. CDR3 coding DNA: TGTGCCACCAGCAGGGCAGATAGCACAGATACGCAGTATTTT. Encoded protein: CATSRADSTDTQYF.

The rearrangement joins TRBV21-1 to TRBJ1-2. TRBV21-1 is a pseudogene locus. The CDR3 sequence is 14 residues long. CDR3 protein: CASSREQPNYGYTF. The CDR3 DNA reads as TGTGCCAGCAGTCGGGAGCAGCCTAACTATGGCTACACCTTC.